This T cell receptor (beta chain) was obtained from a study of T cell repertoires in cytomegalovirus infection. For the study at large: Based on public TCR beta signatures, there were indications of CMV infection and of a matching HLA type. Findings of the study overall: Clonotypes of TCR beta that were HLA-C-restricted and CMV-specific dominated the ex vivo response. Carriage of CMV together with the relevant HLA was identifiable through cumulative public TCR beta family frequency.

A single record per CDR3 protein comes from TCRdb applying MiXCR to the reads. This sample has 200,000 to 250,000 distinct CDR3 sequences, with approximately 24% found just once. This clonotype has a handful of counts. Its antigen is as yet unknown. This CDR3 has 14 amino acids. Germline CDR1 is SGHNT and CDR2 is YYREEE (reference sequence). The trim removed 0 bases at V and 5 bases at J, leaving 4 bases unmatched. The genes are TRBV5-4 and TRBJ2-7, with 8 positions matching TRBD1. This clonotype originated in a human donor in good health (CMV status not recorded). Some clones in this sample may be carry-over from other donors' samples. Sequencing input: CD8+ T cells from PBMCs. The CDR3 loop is CASSLGTGSHEQYF. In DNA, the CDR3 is TGTGCCAGCAGCTTGGGGACAGGGAGCCACGAGCAGTACTTC.